The clone carrying this T cell receptor beta chain was detected ten times or more. Its antigen remains unknown. Germline loops: CDR1 SEHNR, CDR2 FQNEAQ (reference sequence). Deletions cut 5 bases from V and 2 bases from J, with 18 bases between. The CDR3 has 16 residues. TCRdb re-derived calls from the 5' RACE reads in MiXCR, one entry per CDR3 protein. The sample lists about 240,000 distinct CDR3 sequences; approximately 12% were seen once. This entry is derived from a study of identical twins. General observations from the study: Beta out-of-frame sequences showed weaker excess sharing between twins. Within cord blood, abundant beta clonotypes carried fewer insertions, but memory repertoires showed no such trend.

Another study also made use of these data, one on yellow fever vaccine responses in identical twins.

The genes are TRBV7-9 and TRBJ1-2; TRBD1 is a possible D gene (5 bases). Sequencing input: memory (CD45RO+) T cells sorted from blood. This sequence was found in a woman under 30 in good health. The CDR3 bases are TGTGCCAGCAGCCCCTGGCCGGAGGGGTCGAACTATGGCTACACCTTC. Protein product: CASSPWPEGSNYGYTF. The full variable domain, in which reference TRBV7-9 and TRBJ1-2 provide the parts outside the CDR3, is DTGVSQNPRHKITKRGQNVTFRCDPISEHNRLYWYRQTLGQGPEFLTYFQNEAQLEKSRLLSDRFSAERPKGSFSTLEIQRTEQGDSAMYLCASSPWPEGSNYGYTFGSGTRLTVV.